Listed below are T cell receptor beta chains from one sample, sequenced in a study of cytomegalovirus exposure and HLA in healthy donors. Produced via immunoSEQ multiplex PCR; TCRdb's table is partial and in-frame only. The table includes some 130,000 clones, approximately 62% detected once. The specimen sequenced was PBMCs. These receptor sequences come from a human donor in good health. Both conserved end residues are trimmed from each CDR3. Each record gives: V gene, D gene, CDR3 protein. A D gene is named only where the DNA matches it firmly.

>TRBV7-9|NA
ASSEGEAF
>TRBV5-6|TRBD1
ASIKSGTGVGYT
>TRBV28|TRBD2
ASRTLAPGEQY
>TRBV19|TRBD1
ASSSPGQGRGQPQH
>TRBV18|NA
ASSPELRTAEAF
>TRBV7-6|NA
ASTPLGQSYEQY
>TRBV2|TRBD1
ASSDDNRDRGFGSQY
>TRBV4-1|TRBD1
ASSQRGHRGRLNTGELF
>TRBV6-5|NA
ASSSIRASSTDTQY
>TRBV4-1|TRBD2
ASSQALAGDTQY
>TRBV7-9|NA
ASSLASYNEQF
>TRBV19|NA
ASSTPPGTRIYEQY
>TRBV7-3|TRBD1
ASSETGGARYEQY
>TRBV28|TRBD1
ASSWGQSNQPQH
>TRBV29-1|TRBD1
SVETLDRSTYEQY
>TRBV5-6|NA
ASSLSYPRTEAF
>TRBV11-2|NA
ASRQGPGANVLT
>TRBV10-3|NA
AISETGGYSNQPQH
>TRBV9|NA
ASSGQINSYEQY
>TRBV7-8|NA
ASSFRYSLANEQF
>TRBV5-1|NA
ASSGGLNTEAF
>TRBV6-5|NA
ASRSQSHEKLF
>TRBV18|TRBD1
ASSLGQTNTEAF
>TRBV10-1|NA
ASSESRKCTSNQPQH
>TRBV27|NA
ASMEGAGDTQY
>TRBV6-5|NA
ASSLLEGQPQH
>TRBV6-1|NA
ASSRRAEGVDEQF
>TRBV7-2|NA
ASSIKQGTYEQF